The 32 T cell receptor beta chains below were found in one sample sequenced in a study of blood T cell repertoires in COVID-19. The protocol was immunoSEQ multiplex PCR, while the TCRdb copy is restricted to in-frame clones and leaves out a portion. The table shows approximately 200,000 clones, with more than 75% occurring only once. The material sequenced was PBMCs or T cells enriched from blood (not recorded which). The receptors were sampled from a man aged 25 to 40 in a cohort exposed to, infected with or recovered from COVID-19 (not recorded which).

The genes are TRBV7-2 and TRBJ2-1; 8 nucleotides agree with TRBD2. V lost 0 bases and J lost 5; bases outside the gene matches: 6. This CDR3 comprises 16 residues. Germline lookup yields CDR1 SGHTA and CDR2 FQGNSA. The CDR3 bases are TGTGCCAGCAGCTTAGCACAGCGGGAGCTTGACAATGAGCAGTTCTTC. Translated: CASSLAQRELDNEQFF.

The rearrangement links TRBV19 to TRBJ1-4; D not resolved. The V gene's germline CDR1 is LNHDA and CDR2 SQIVND (reference sequence). Trimming cost V 3 bases and J 7 bases, with 12 bases left between them. The CDR3 has 14 residues. DNA for the CDR3: TGTGCCAGTAGTATTGGAGGTCCAGGTGAAAAACTGTTTTTT. Protein sequence: CASSIGGPGEKLFF.

The V gene is TRBV19, the J gene TRBJ2-5; tentative D call: TRBD2 (6 bases). Trimming left V 7 bases short and J 4 bases short, with 16 bases between. The CDR3 covers 14 residues. Germline assignment: CDR1 LNHDA and CDR2 SQIVND (reference sequence). CDR3 residues: CASNGGMVGETQYF. For the CDR3, the DNA is TGTGCCAGTAACGGAGGGATGGTGGGAGAGACCCAGTACTTC.

The chain combines TRBV19 with TRBJ2-6; D remains ambiguous. The germline V and J ends were trimmed by 3 bases and 4 bases, with 4 bases remaining between them. The CDR3 is 13 residues long. Per germline, CDR1 LNHDA and CDR2 SQIVND (reference sequence). The CDR3 is CASSIGGANVLTF. CDR3 in DNA: TGTGCCAGTAGTATTGGCGGGGCCAACGTCCTGACTTTC. Full variable domain (missing parts from reference TRBV19 and TRBJ2-6): DGGITQSPKYLFRKEGQNVTLSCEQNLNHDAMYWYRQDPGQGLRLIYYSQIVNDFQKGDIAEGYSVSREKKESFPLTVTSAQKNPTAFYLCASSIGGANVLTFGAGSRLTVL.

The sample holds one count of this clone. The chain employs TRBV5-4 and TRBJ2-5; D is unresolved. Germline V gene lookup returns CDR1 SGHNT and CDR2 YYREEE (reference sequence). Trimming took off 1 base at V and 7 bases at J, with 11 bases between the two ends. The CDR3 consists of 13 residues. The CDR3 loop is CASSLTASGTQYF. In DNA, the CDR3 is TGTGCCAGCAGCTTGACGGCCTCGGGGACCCAGTACTTC.

The V gene is TRBV12-5, the J gene TRBJ2-5, with TRBD1 as a possible D gene (6 bases). This CDR3 is built from 13 residues. V was shortened by 1 base and J by 5 bases, with 8 bases between the two germline ends. The germline V gene has CDR1 LGHNT and CDR2 FRNRAP. In DNA, the CDR3 is TGTGCTAGTGGTTTGGCCACAGGGGAGACCCAGTACTTC. Its translation: CASGLATGETQYF.

The rearrangement uses TRBV28 and TRBJ2-1; TRBD1 matches at 7 bases. CDR3 length: 11 residues. The J segment lost 14 bases and the V segment lost 3 bases, leaving 4 bases of the junction unmatched. Germline assignment: CDR1 MDHEN and CDR2 SYDVKM. CDR3 bases: TGTGCCAGCAGTTTGGGCCAGGGGGAGTTCTTC. It codes for CASSLGQGEFF.

The CDR3 spells CASRETGTGYTEAFF. CDR3 nucleotide sequence: TGTGCCAGTAGGGAAACCGGGACAGGCTACACTGAAGCTTTCTTT. The rearrangement joins TRBV19 to TRBJ1-1, with TRBD1 matching over 8 bases. V gave up 6 bases and J gave up 3 bases; unmatched junction bases: 9. This CDR3 has 15 amino acids. Germline V CDR1 and CDR2: LNHDA, SQIVND (reference sequence).

Remarks on this clone: In the same sample, other DNA sequences code for this CDR3. The chain employs TRBV9 and TRBJ1-2, with TRBD1 identical over 7 bases. V lost 2 bases and J lost 7; bases outside the gene matches: 5. The V gene's germline CDR1 is SGDLS and CDR2 YYNGEE. This CDR3 contains 13 residues. The CDR3 coding sequence is TGTGCCAGCAGCGTTACAGGGGAAGGTGGCTACACCTTC. Its protein is CASSVTGEGGYTF.

The rearrangement uses TRBV7-9 and TRBJ2-7; tentatively, D is TRBD1 (6 bases). The CDR3 contains 17 residues. Germline V gene lookup returns CDR1 SEHNR and CDR2 FQNEAQ (reference sequence). Trimming pared 5 bases from V and 5 bases from J, leaving 25 bases between. Written as DNA, the CDR3 is TGTGCCAGCAGCGACCTACTCTCAGGGGCGCGGATCGACGAGCAGTACTTC. This gives the protein CASSDLLSGARIDEQYF.

This sequence joins TRBV6-5 and TRBJ2-3, with a possible D match to TRBD1 (6 bases). This CDR3 has 15 amino acids. Deletions cut 1 base from V and 0 bases from J, with 8 bases between. The V gene's germline CDR1 is MNHEY and CDR2 SVGAGI. Written as DNA, the CDR3 is TGTGCCAGCAGTTACTACCAGGGGAGCACAGATACGCAGTATTTT. Encoded protein: CASSYYQGSTDTQYF.

This rearrangement joins TRBV4-2 to TRBJ2-1; TRBD2 agrees at 9 bases. The germline V gene encodes CDR1 LGHNA and CDR2 YNFKEQ. The CDR3 consists of 15 residues. J lost 3 bases, V lost 3 bases, and 3 bases had no gene match. This CDR3 is CASSHLSGSYNEQFF. CDR3 coding DNA: TGTGCCAGCAGCCATCTTAGCGGGAGCTACAATGAGCAGTTCTTC.

This clone was observed a single time. This chain connects TRBV5-1 to TRBJ1-2, with TRBD1 matching over 11 bases. The V segment lost 4 bases and the J segment 3 bases; nucleotides outside the gene matches: 5. The CDR3 is made up of 15 amino acids. CDR1 is SGHRS and CDR2 is YFSETQ in the germline V gene. The CDR3 spells CASSPGQGADYGYTF. The CDR3 nucleotides are TGCGCCAGCAGCCCAGGACAGGGGGCTGACTATGGCTACACCTTC.

This chain uses TRBV9 with TRBJ2-7, with D maybe TRBD1 (6 bases). CDR3 size: 15 residues. In germline, CDR1 is SGDLS, CDR2 YYNGEE. Trimming left V 3 bases short and J 3 bases short, with 16 bases between. The CDR3 region has the DNA TGTGCCAGCAGCGCCCACGTAGAGGGGGTCTACGAGCAGTACTTC. Amino acid sequence: CASSAHVEGVYEQYF.

This clone was seen a single time. The chain has TRBV3-1 (or the pseudogene TRBV3-2) and TRBJ2-7; D is ambiguous. V was shortened by 4 bases and J by 5 bases, with 9 bases between the two germline ends. The length of the CDR3 is 12 residues. The germline CDR1 and CDR2 sequences are LGHDT and YNNKEL (reference sequence). CDR3 residues: CASSRVGHEQYF. For the CDR3, the DNA is TGTGCCAGCAGCCGTGTTGGCCACGAGCAGTACTTC.

In this sample, this clone turned up once. The gene calls are TRBV29-1 and TRBJ1-1; a weak D match, TRBD1 (5 bases). The V end was cut by 4 bases, the J end by 0 bases, with 15 bases between. The CDR3 is made up of 15 amino acids. CDR1 and CDR2 from the germline V gene are SQVTM and ANQGSEA. CDR3 region: CSVGGSGGMNTEAFF. CDR3 nucleotides: TGCAGCGTTGGGGGTAGTGGGGGGATGAACACTGAAGCTTTCTTT.

This chain uses TRBV7-2 with TRBJ1-1; perhaps TRBD1 as D (6 bases). CDR1 is SGHTA and CDR2 is FQGNSA in the germline V gene. The CDR3 is 15 residues long. V was trimmed by 5 bases and J by 0 bases, leaving 13 bases between them. This CDR3 reads CASSMQTGMNTEAFF. The CDR3 DNA reads as TGTGCCAGCAGCATGCAGACAGGCATGAACACTGAAGCTTTCTTT. The full variable domain, completed using reference TRBV7-2 and TRBJ1-1, is GAGVSQSPSNKVTEKGKDVELRCDPISGHTALYWYRQSLGQGLEFLIYFQGNSAPDKSGLPSDRFSAERTGGSVSTLTIQRTQQEDSAVYLCASSMQTGMNTEAFFGQGTRLTVV.

V usage is TRBV4-1 and J usage is TRBJ1-1, with a tentative D call TRBD1 (6 bases). This CDR3 has 16 residues. Germline CDR1 is MGHRA and CDR2 is YSYEKL. V lost 3 bases, J lost 4 bases, and 18 bases lay in between. This CDR3 reads CASSHGGTIRATEAFF. The CDR3 region has the DNA TGCGCCAGCAGCCATGGGGGCACAATACGGGCCACTGAAGCTTTCTTT.

The chain joins TRBV6-2 or TRBV6-3 to TRBJ2-7; D is possibly TRBD1 (6 bases). The CDR3 is made up of 16 amino acids. Per germline, CDR1 MNHEY and CDR2 SVGEGT. Trimming shortened V by 0 bases and J by 3 bases, and 15 bases separated the two germline ends. This CDR3 is CASSYSKQQGDYEQYF. The CDR3 DNA reads TGTGCCAGCAGTTACTCGAAGCAACAGGGTGACTACGAGCAGTACTTC.

The rearrangement links TRBV6-5 to TRBJ2-5; D perhaps matches TRBD2 (6 bases). CDR1 MNHEY and CDR2 SVGAGI come from the germline V gene. Trimming removed 2 bases at V and 5 bases at J, with 12 bases between. The CDR3 contains 14 residues. CDR3 coding DNA: TGTGCCAGCAGTTACGCGGGGCAGTGGGAGACCCAGTACTTC. Translated, it gives CASSYAGQWETQYF.

This clone turned up a few times. This chain joins TRBV5-8 and TRBJ2-3; D is possibly TRBD2 (6 bases). CDR1 is SGHTS and CDR2 is YDEGEE in the germline V gene. The V end was cut by 3 bases, the J end by 1 base, with 12 bases between. CDR3 length: 15 residues. The DNA of the CDR3 is TGTGCCAGCAGCTCGGGAGTAATTCGCACAGATACGCAGTATTTT. Translated, it gives CASSSGVIRTDTQYF.

This sequence joins TRBV19 and TRBJ1-1; 9 nucleotides align to TRBD1. CDR1 is LNHDA and CDR2 is SQIVND in the germline V gene (reference sequence). J gave up 4 bases and V 5 bases, and 5 bases lay outside the gene matches. The CDR3 extends over 14 amino acids. The CDR3, as DNA: TGTGCCAGTAGTCCGGGACAGGGTCGCACTGAAGCTTTCTTT. Translated, it gives CASSPGQGRTEAFF.

This chain links TRBV29-1 with TRBJ1-4; 8 bases map to TRBD1. J gave up 5 bases and V 4 bases, and 12 bases lay outside the gene matches. Germline-derived CDR1 and CDR2 are SQVTM and ANQGSEA. CDR3 size: 16 residues. The CDR3 sequence is CSVGERTGTGNEKLFF. As DNA, the CDR3 is TGCAGCGTTGGGGAGCGCACCGGGACAGGAAATGAAAAACTGTTTTTT.

The gene calls are TRBV3-1 (or the pseudogene TRBV3-2) and TRBJ2-1; TRBD2 agrees at 11 bases. The J segment lost 2 bases and the V segment lost 0 bases, leaving 9 bases of the junction unmatched. The CDR3 loop spans 19 amino acids. Germline values: CDR1 LGHDT, CDR2 YNNKEL (reference sequence). CDR3 nucleotides: TGTGCCAGCAGCCAAGATCGTAGGCTAGCGGGAGGAACCTACAATGAGCAGTTCTTC. Protein sequence: CASSQDRRLAGGTYNEQFF.

The V call is TRBV7-8, the J call TRBJ2-7; TRBD2 agrees at 7 bases. V shed 4 bases and J 0 bases; nucleotides not matched to a gene: 6. Germline loops: CDR1 SGHVS, CDR2 FQNEAQ. The CDR3 is made up of 15 amino acids. The CDR3 sequence: CASSSPRGGSYEQYF. The CDR3 DNA reads TGTGCCAGCAGCTCCCCCCGCGGGGGCTCCTACGAGCAGTACTTC.

Of note for this clone: Other nucleotide sequences from this sample produce the same CDR3. The gene calls are TRBV27 and TRBJ1-1, with a weak D call TRBD1 (5 bases). The CDR3 is 13 residues long. CDR1 MNHEY and CDR2 SMNVEV come from the germline V gene (reference sequence). Trimming shortened V by 6 bases and J by 1 base, and 9 bases separated the two germline ends. The CDR3 loop is CASSLGGNTEAFF. The CDR3 region has the DNA TGTGCCAGCAGCTTGGGGGGGAACACTGAAGCTTTCTTT.

The chain links TRBV5-1 to TRBJ2-2, with D perhaps TRBD2 (6 bases). This CDR3 region has 14 residues. Germline CDR1 SGHRS, CDR2 YFSETQ. Trimming took 1 base from V and 7 from J, leaving 11 bases between them. CDR3 in amino acids: CASSLRRDDGELFF. The CDR3 DNA follows: TGCGCCAGCAGCTTGAGGCGGGATGACGGGGAGCTGTTTTTT.

The V and J genes are TRBV28 and TRBJ2-5; 7 nucleotides line up with TRBD1. Germline loops: CDR1 MDHEN, CDR2 SYDVKM. The CDR3 covers 14 residues. The V gene end was trimmed by 5 bases and the J gene end by 5 bases; junction bases not matched to a gene: 8. The CDR3 nucleotides are TGTGCCAGCAGTATTCCGACAGGGCGGGAGACCCAGTACTTC. Translating it yields CASSIPTGRETQYF.

The J gene is TRBJ1-5, the V gene TRBV6-5, with 7 bases fitting TRBD1. Germline loops: CDR1 MNHEY, CDR2 SVGAGI. Unmatched junction bases numbered 5, after V lost 6 bases and J lost 0 bases. CDR3 length: 15 residues. The CDR3 loop reads CASRGDRNSNQPQHF. The CDR3 region has the DNA TGTGCCAGCAGGGGGGACAGAAATAGCAATCAGCCCCAGCATTTT.

The table lists this clone with a few counts. The chain joins TRBV27 to TRBJ1-3; D gene ambiguous. V lost 5 bases to trimming and J lost 2 bases, with 16 bases between them. The CDR3 runs to 16 residues. Germline V gene sequence: CDR1 MNHEY, CDR2 SMNVEV (reference sequence). The chain's CDR3 is CASSALGREAGNTIYF. The CDR3, as DNA: TGTGCCAGCAGTGCGTTAGGGAGGGAGGCTGGAAACACCATATATTTT.

The chain employs TRBV6-5 and TRBJ2-7, with D unresolved. V lost 7 bases and J lost 7, with 11 bases in between. Germline V gives CDR1 MNHEY, CDR2 SVGAGI. This CDR3 has 11 amino acids. The CDR3 nucleotides are TGTGCCAGCACAGGCCTCAAAGAGCAGTACTTC. Residues: CASTGLKEQYF.

This sequence joins TRBV27 and TRBJ2-1; TRBD2 matches 9 bases. CDR3 length: 16 residues. Losses at the gene ends were 2 bases for V and 5 bases for J; bases not matched to a gene: 7. The V gene's germline CDR1 is MNHEY and CDR2 SMNVEV (reference sequence). The CDR3 loop is CASSLPRWTSDNEQFF. CDR3 DNA sequence: TGTGCCAGCAGTTTACCCCGTTGGACTAGCGACAATGAGCAGTTCTTC.